These 29 T cell receptor beta chains came from one sample sequenced in a study of spatial heterogeneity in lung cancer. Time point defined: sample taken at primary tumor resection. Sequencing was performed on whole RNA extracted from tumor and nontumor lung tissue, or from frozen PBMC, and the material was left unsorted. In TCRdb, the 5' RACE reads were re-called with MiXCR into one record per CDR3 protein. The sample holds roughly 13,000 distinct CDR3 sequences, 10% seen once. The input for sequencing was PBMCs, taken at surgery. Receptor source: a male donor with early-stage non-small cell lung cancer.

The CDR3 DNA reads TGCAGCGTTGTAAGGGGAGGAGAGACGCATTTT. Amino acid sequence: CSVVRGGETHF. This chain connects TRBV29-1 to TRBJ1-5; possibly TRBD1 for D (5 bases). The CDR3 is 11 residues long. Trimming stripped 4 bases from V and 15 bases from J, with 16 bases between. Germline CDR1 is SQVTM and CDR2 is ANQGSEA.

Ten or more counts support this clonotype. This chain joins TRBV10-3 and TRBJ2-2; D is possibly TRBD2 (5 bases). CDR1 is ENHRY and CDR2 is SYGVKD in the germline V gene. V was shortened by 3 bases and J by 7 bases, with 9 bases between the two germline ends. There are 13 residues in the CDR3. The CDR3 DNA sequence: TGTGCCATCAGTGAACTAGGCCGCGGGGAGCTGTTTTTT. This sequence encodes CAISELGRGELFF.

In this sample, this clonotype is medium-sized. The chain joins TRBV12-3 or TRBV12-4 to TRBJ2-1; D is undetermined. Trimming removed 4 bases at V and 4 bases at J, with 2 bases between. The CDR3 length is 11 residues. The CDR3 reads CASSSYNEQFF. DNA for the CDR3: TGTGCCAGCAGTTCGTACAATGAGCAGTTCTTC.

This clonotype was seen many times. The chain links TRBV7-9 to TRBJ2-5, with a possible D match to TRBD2 (6 bases). This CDR3 has 16 amino acids. V shed 3 bases and J shed 4 bases, with 18 bases lying between them. Germline V CDR1 and CDR2: SEHNR, FQNEAQ (reference sequence). Here the CDR3 DNA reads TGTGCCAGCAGCTTTAGGCGTAGCGGTCCCGGAGAGACCCAGTACTTC. Protein product: CASSFRRSGPGETQYF.

This clonotype was recorded at least ten times. The rearrangement uses TRBV12-3 or TRBV12-4 and TRBJ1-2, with 9 bases fitting TRBD1. The CDR3 covers 13 residues. V lost 6 bases and J lost 6; bases outside the gene matches: 5. The CDR3 region is CASSRGQGDGYTF. The CDR3 bases are TGTGCCAGCAGCCGGGGACAGGGCGATGGCTACACCTTC.

This chain joins TRBV11-1 and TRBJ2-3; a possible D gene is TRBD2 (5 bases). CDR3 length: 14 residues. V was clipped by 5 bases and J by 0 bases, with 9 bases between them. Germline-derived CDR1 and CDR2 are SGHAT and FQDESV (reference sequence). DNA for the CDR3: TGTGCCAGCAGCCCGAGGACTAGCACAGATACGCAGTATTTT. It codes for CASSPRTSTDTQYF.

This clonotype is medium-sized within its sample. This sequence joins TRBV19 and TRBJ2-3; no clear D. Germline V gene lookup returns CDR1 LNHDA and CDR2 SQIVND (reference sequence). Between the trimmed V and J ends, which lost 7 bases and 8 bases, there was a span of 10 bases. The CDR3 totals 11 residues. CDR3 region: CASKTVGTQYF. In DNA form, the CDR3 reads TGTGCCAGTAAAACGGTCGGTACGCAGTATTTT. Combining the CDR3 with reference TRBV19 and TRBJ2-3 gives the whole variable domain DGGITQSPKYLFRKEGQNVTLSCEQNLNHDAMYWYRQDPGQGLRLIYYSQIVNDFQKGDIAEGYSVSREKKESFPLTVTSAQKNPTAFYLCASKTVGTQYFGPGTRLTVL.

This clonotype is labeled as medium-sized. V usage is TRBV29-1 and J usage is TRBJ1-2; D is possibly TRBD1 (6 bases). The germline CDR1 and CDR2 sequences are SQVTM and ANQGSEA. CDR3 size: 11 residues. V gave up 7 bases and J gave up 6 bases, with 12 bases separating them. The CDR3: CSAIQGHGYTF. CDR3 nucleotides: TGCAGCGCAATACAGGGACATGGCTACACCTTC.

This clonotype was recorded a few times. The chain couples TRBV11-1 to TRBJ2-1; no reliable D call. V lost 4 bases, J lost 4 bases, and 14 bases lay in between. CDR1 is SGHAT and CDR2 is FQDESV in the germline V gene (reference sequence). The CDR3 runs to 15 residues. The CDR3 reads CASSSRLLQYNEQFF. The CDR3 DNA reads TGTGCCAGCAGCTCAAGACTCCTTCAGTACAATGAGCAGTTCTTC.

This clonotype has ten or more counts. The gene calls are TRBV4-2 and TRBJ2-7, with D perhaps matching TRBD1 or TRBD2 (5 bases each). V was trimmed by 3 bases and J by 4 bases, leaving 13 bases between them. CDR3 length: 14 amino acids. Germline assignment: CDR1 LGHNA and CDR2 YNFKEQ. The CDR3 nucleotides are TGTGCCAGCAGCCAGGGACCGTCCCGATACGAGCAGTACTTC. Residues: CASSQGPSRYEQYF.

This chain uses TRBV29-1 with TRBJ1-2, with a weak D call TRBD1 (5 bases). Trimming took 7 bases from V and 5 from J, leaving 11 bases between them. The CDR3 is made up of 11 amino acids. Germline CDR1 SQVTM, CDR2 ANQGSEA. The CDR3 sequence is CSAGEGYGYTF. The CDR3 coding sequence is TGCAGCGCTGGGGAGGGGTATGGCTACACCTTC. The full variable domain, its missing parts supplied by reference TRBV29-1 and TRBJ1-2, is SAVISQKPSRDICQRGTSLTIQCQVDSQVTMMFWYRQQPGQSLTLIATANQGSEATYESGFVIDKFPISRPNLTFSTLTVSNMSPEDSSIYLCSAGEGYGYTFGSGTRLTVV.

In this sample, this clonotype turned up many times. This CDR3 is missing its conserved last phenylalanine or tryptophan, likely due to a read error. The limits of the CDR3 on the DNA are not certain, so only TCRdb's listed CDR3 is given. This chain links TRBV20-1 with TRBJ2-1; the D segment call TRBD2 is taken from the table without a DNA check. Germline CDR1 DFQATT, CDR2 SNEGSKA (reference sequence). Termini included, the CDR3 measures 12 amino acids. CDR3 sequence: CSAGLSAGVHSL.

This clonotype was observed many times. The CDR3 DNA is TGTGCCAGCAGCCAAGATCAACAGGGCCCTTCACTGGGTACTGAAGCTTTCTTT. As protein: CASSQDQQGPSLGTEAFF. The V and J genes are TRBV12-3 or TRBV12-4 and TRBJ1-1; D might be TRBD1 (6 bases). V lost 6 bases and J 5 bases, leaving 28 bases between the germline ends. The CDR3 spans 18 residues.

In this sample, this clonotype turned up many times. The CDR3 here is CASSMFGQTVYEQYF. CDR3 bases: TGTGCCAGTAGTATGTTTGGGCAGACCGTCTACGAGCAGTACTTC. The chain is built from TRBV19 and TRBJ2-7; D remains ambiguous. V was trimmed by 3 bases and J by 3 bases, leaving 15 bases between them. The length of the CDR3 is 15 residues. The germline V gene encodes CDR1 LNHDA and CDR2 SQIVND (reference sequence).

This clonotype was counted a single time. The rearrangement uses TRBV12-3 or TRBV12-4 and TRBJ2-2; D gene uncertain. Trimming left V 4 bases short and J 3 bases short, with 0 bases between. This CDR3 is 11 amino acids long. CDR3 protein: CASSYTGELFF. Written as DNA, the CDR3 is TGTGCCAGCAGTTACACCGGGGAGCTGTTTTTT.

This clonotype was seen many times. DNA for the CDR3: TGCAGCGTTGAAAGAGGAGCGGGGGGTAATGAGCAGTTCTTC. Its protein product is CSVERGAGGNEQFF. The chain joins TRBV29-1 to TRBJ2-1; 9 positions agree with TRBD2. Unmatched junction bases numbered 6, after V lost 2 bases and J lost 7 bases. CDR1 SQVTM and CDR2 ANQGSEA come from the germline V gene. The CDR3 consists of 14 residues.

This clonotype occurred many times. The chain is built from TRBV6-5 and TRBJ1-2; the match to TRBD1 covers 8 bases. The CDR3 consists of 16 residues. Trimming at V came to 0 bases and at J to 8 bases, leaving 11 bases not matched to a gene. Germline V gene sequence: CDR1 MNHEY, CDR2 SVGAGI. The CDR3 is CASSYSNPTGGRGYTF. CDR3 bases: TGTGCCAGCAGTTACTCGAACCCCACAGGGGGAAGGGGCTACACCTTC.

This clonotype came up many times. The junction and the germline gene differ at one end; a read error may be behind it. The rearrangement links TRBV6-1 to TRBJ1-1; perhaps TRBD1 as D (6 bases). The CDR3 runs to 14 residues. CDR1 and CDR2 (germline): MNHNS, SASEGT. The CDR3 protein is CASSETYRVGEVFF. For the CDR3, the DNA is TGTGCCAGCAGTGAAACTTACAGGGTAGGTGAAGTTTTCTTT.

J is TRBJ2-4 and V is TRBV20-1; possible D gene TRBD2, 5 bases. V shed 1 base and J shed 7 bases, with 11 bases lying between them. Germline V gene lookup returns CDR1 DFQATT and CDR2 SNEGSKA (reference sequence). The CDR3 consists of 13 residues. The CDR3 region has the DNA TGCAGTGCTAGAGCGTCCGGGGAGAACATTCAGTACTTC. This translates into CSARASGENIQYF.

This clonotype was seen at least ten times. J is TRBJ1-4 and V is TRBV19; 7 nucleotides agree with TRBD1. V shed 3 bases, J shed 4 bases, and the junction held 5 bases outside the gene matches. This CDR3 has 15 amino acids. Germline CDR1 and CDR2: LNHDA and SQIVND (reference sequence). CDR3 protein: CASSIPGQLNEKLFF. In DNA, the CDR3 is TGTGCCAGTAGTATCCCGGGACAGCTTAATGAAAAACTGTTTTTT.

The chain combines TRBV12-3 or TRBV12-4 with TRBJ1-2; the D is unclear. V lost 6 bases, J lost 4 bases, and 15 bases lay in between. The CDR3 is 14 residues long. CDR3 DNA: TGTGCCAGCAGCCCCCTTGGGAGGAGCTATGGCTACACCTTC. Translated: CASSPLGRSYGYTF.

This clonotype was counted ten times or more. V usage is TRBV28 and J usage is TRBJ2-7; 13 bases are shared with TRBD2. CDR1 and CDR2 (germline): MDHEN, SYDVKM. With V trimmed by 6 bases and J by 7 bases, 18 bases remained unmatched. The length of the CDR3 is 18 residues. In nucleotides, the CDR3 is TGTGCCAGCAGCAGAACCCCGGGACTAGCGGGACTCCGTATGGAGCAGTACTTC. Its translation is CASSRTPGLAGLRMEQYF.

By its share, this clonotype is medium-sized. The gene calls are TRBV20-1 and TRBJ1-2, with D hard to call. The CDR3 contains 12 residues. The ends were cut back, 3 bases at V and 8 bases at J, with 13 bases in the middle. CDR1 and CDR2 (germline): DFQATT, SNEGSKA (reference sequence). The DNA for the CDR3 is TGCAGTGCTAGTAAAACCAGGAGGGGCTACACCTTC. Translating it yields CSASKTRRGYTF.

This clonotype showed up just a few times. The V and J genes are TRBV28 and TRBJ1-2; the match to TRBD1 covers 9 bases. The germline gives CDR1 MDHEN, CDR2 SYDVKM. Unmatched junction bases numbered 7, after V lost 1 base and J lost 7 bases. The CDR3 has 15 amino acids. CDR3 bases: TGTGCCAGCAGTTTATTGGGGACAGGGTCCGGTGGCTACACCTTC. Translation: CASSLLGTGSGGYTF.

This chain connects TRBV5-5 to TRBJ2-5, with D perhaps TRBD1 (5 bases). Deletions cut 4 bases from V and 5 bases from J, with 15 bases between. Germline CDR1 reads SGHKS; CDR2 reads YYEKEE (reference sequence). The CDR3 extends over 14 amino acids. CDR3 residues: CASSLNWPGETQYF. Written as DNA, the CDR3 is TGTGCCAGCAGCCTCAACTGGCCAGGGGAGACCCAGTACTTC.

This clonotype was seen many times. This chain's CDR3 is CASSVGSRSYNEQFF. The CDR3 DNA reads as TGTGCCAGCAGCGTAGGGTCCCGGTCCTACAATGAGCAGTTCTTC. The J gene is TRBJ2-1, the V gene TRBV9; D is ambiguous. The V gene's germline CDR1 is SGDLS and CDR2 YYNGEE. The germline V and J ends were trimmed by 0 bases and 1 base, with 8 bases remaining between them. The length of the CDR3 is 15 residues.

This clonotype was detected many times. The junction differs from germline at one of its ends, possibly a read error. The V gene is TRBV9, the J gene TRBJ1-6, with D possibly TRBD1 on 5 matching bases. The CDR3 loop spans 17 amino acids. CDR1 SGDLS and CDR2 YYNGEE come from the germline V gene. The CDR3 loop reads CASSVPFRQGENSPLHF. In DNA, the CDR3 is TGTGCCAGCAGCGTACCCTTCCGGCAGGGCGAGAATTCACCCCTCCATTTT.

The table lists this clonotype with many counts. The J gene is TRBJ1-5, the V gene TRBV12-3 or TRBV12-4; 11 nucleotides match TRBD1. V shed 5 bases, J shed 7 bases, and the junction held 7 bases outside the gene matches. The CDR3 is made up of 15 amino acids. DNA for the CDR3: TGTGCCAGCAGTCTGGGACAGGGGGTAGGACAGCCCCAGCATTTT. Encoded protein: CASSLGQGVGQPQHF.

In its sample, this clonotype was seen many times. The V gene is TRBV5-1, the J gene TRBJ2-5; maybe TRBD1 (5 bases). CDR3 length: 14 amino acids. V lost 2 bases to trimming and J lost 0 bases, with 8 bases between them. Germline V gene sequence: CDR1 SGHRS, CDR2 YFSETQ. DNA for the CDR3: TGCGCCAGCAGCTTTTCCAGGGACCAAGAGACCCAGTACTTC. This sequence encodes CASSFSRDQETQYF.